This T cell receptor (beta chain) derives from a study of human T cells and chemical hapten exposure (TCRdb year 2021). With respect to the entire study: For sensitization, 2% DPC in acetone was applied to a 2 cm by 2 cm area of upper inner arm skin. Weekly therapeutic DPC doses were additionally applied to the scalp of patients throughout the roughly 23-week study period. Patch testing was done on the upper back using Finn chambers containing 0.01% DPC, and results were scored after 6 days according to International Contact Dermatitis Research Group standards. The mostly female patient cohort included alopecia areata with under or over 50% scalp involvement, alopecia totalis and alopecia universalis. Libraries were pooled for sequencing, and variation in per-sample TCR yields was attributed mainly to small differences in library volumes within the pool. The study tracked peripheral blood TCR repertoire changes in vivo during primary and secondary sensitization to the hapten diphenylcyclopropenone (DPC) in alopecia patients. Blood samples were taken from patients before sensitization (week 0) and then at 2, 6 and about 24 weeks after DPC sensitization. Blood for TCR sequencing was provided by twenty-nine alopecia patients at one to four time points (pre-sensitization, 2, 6 and 24 weeks). General conclusions and limits of the study: The number of TCRs above 1 in 1000 frequency did not change with DPC sensitization; there was no evidence of global repertoire structure alterations. Compared with pre-sensitization or healthy control sets, expanded TCRs formed significantly more large CDR3 similarity clusters, which is consistent with antigen-driven responses. After repeated subsampling, the strength of the expansion versus patch-test correlation and the threshold at which it became significant changed. The number of PT1 expanded TCRs positively correlated with patch test score, significant at thresholds 8, 16 and 32 but not 4. All patients had alopecia, a presumed autoimmune disease, so their immune response might differ from that of healthy individuals.

From the cysteine through the phenylalanine, the CDR3 covers 14 amino acids. The entry retains the CDR3 DNA only, 42 bases that are in frame from base 1. Looking up the germline V gene (reference sequence) yields CDR1 MNHNY and CDR2 SVGAGI. V loses 7 bases, J loses 0 bases, and the germline ends lie 13 bases apart. This clonotype came up a few times. Its antigen is currently not known. It has no much larger one-base neighbor in the sample; base qualities were not kept. What the time point label conveys for this sample: patch test 2, 6 weeks after DPC sensitization. The label giving this sample's treatment or condition can be read as: therapeutic diphenylcyclopropenone sensitization with weekly scalp DPC. At every patch-test visit, the blood draw took place before the patch test was put on. Patients were considered eligible if aged 18 to 70, diagnosed with alopecia and deemed suitable for DPC therapy, and patients were excluded if pregnant. Unfractionated whole blood was collected in Tempus Blood RNA tubes, and total RNA was extracted from that blood.

Library preparation was by RACE. The sequencer listed for this sample is NextSeq 500. Library preparation attached unique molecular identifiers to individual cDNA molecules for quantitative, reproducible TCR counting. Each blood RNA sample was used to sequence both TCR alpha and TCR beta chains. The source study handled its data this way. Samples had a median of about 90,000 TCRs, with a range from about 23,224 to 750,000. V, J and CDR3 annotation of the TCR reads was carried out using the Decombinator software suite. For PS versus PT1 abundance plots, all samples were subsampled to the same number of TCRs (28,000). Expanded TCRs were defined as absent before sensitization and observed at least eight times at the 2-week time point. TCRdb ran its own pipeline on the public reads, namely fastp trimming at Q25 and MiXCR clone calling, and kept in-frame beta chains. Rows with one shared CDR3 protein collapse into an entry with the most common genes and DNA. None of the V and J calls come from the authors' own analysis; TCRdb made them. This sample is represented by approximately 91,000 distinct CDR3 sequences; roughly 11% of them were singletons. Roughly 1.4% of the sample goes to the ten largest clones.

The sequencing here drew on whole blood, taken in connection with sensitization to the hapten diphenylcyclopropenone (DPC). The receptor comes from a man between 18 and 29 years old with alopecia areata. Some clones in this sample may be carry-over from other donors' samples. Recombination connected TRBV6-6 to TRBJ2-7; 6 matching bases give a weak D call of TRBD1. Read as DNA, the sequence is TGTGCCAGCACCCCATTGGACAGCTCCTACGAGCAGTACTTC. Its protein reads: CASTPLDSSYEQYF.